This passage covers 7 T cell receptor beta chains from one sample sequenced in a study of blood T cell repertoires in COVID-19. TCRdb keeps only in-frame clones here, not all; method: immunoSEQ multiplex PCR. The data show roughly 150,000 clones, around four fifths seen once. Sequencing was carried out using PBMCs or T cells enriched from blood (not recorded which). These receptors were taken from a woman aged 50 to 65 who had recovered from COVID-19.

This chain joins TRBV5-1 and TRBJ1-2, with TRBD1 matching 7 bases. Trimming took 0 bases from V and 5 from J; bases not matched to a gene: 1. CDR1 is SGHRS, CDR2 YFSETQ, per germline. CDR3 size: 13 residues. The CDR3: CASSLEQGYGYTF. The CDR3 DNA is TGCGCCAGCAGCTTGGAACAGGGGTATGGCTACACCTTC.

The rearrangement joins TRBV5-8 to TRBJ2-2; a weak D match, TRBD2 (6 bases). The V end lost 3 bases, the J end lost 0 bases, and 15 bases lay between the germline ends. The CDR3 length is 17 residues. Per the germline V gene, CDR1 is SGHTS and CDR2 is YDEGEE. The CDR3 sequence: CASSSWTGTSNTGELFF. Written as DNA, the CDR3 is TGTGCCAGCAGCTCCTGGACGGGGACTTCGAACACCGGGGAGCTGTTTTTT.

This clone is a singleton in its sample. CDR3 residues: CATQGQGGEQYF. The CDR3 DNA reads TGTGCCACCCAGGGACAGGGTGGTGAGCAGTACTTC. This chain uses TRBV24-1 with TRBJ2-7; TRBD1 matches 9 bases. CDR1 KGHDR and CDR2 SFDVKD come from the germline V gene. V shed 9 bases, J shed 7 bases, and the junction held 6 bases outside the gene matches. This CDR3 is built from 12 residues.

The gene calls are TRBV7-8 and TRBJ2-3; a weak D match, TRBD2 (6 bases). V was trimmed by 3 bases and J by 2 bases, leaving 18 bases between them. Germline loops: CDR1 SGHVS, CDR2 FQNEAQ. CDR3 length: 17 residues. In DNA form, the CDR3 reads TGTGCCAGCAGCTTCATCTCCGGGACTTCTTCCACAGATACGCAGTATTTT. Encoded protein: CASSFISGTSSTDTQYF.

The chain carries TRBV27 and TRBJ1-5; a possible D gene is TRBD1 (5 bases). The CDR3 is 15 amino acids. CDR1 and CDR2 (germline): MNHEY, SMNVEV (reference sequence). Trimming took off 2 bases at V and 2 bases at J, with 10 bases between the two ends. DNA of the CDR3: TGTGCCAGCAGTTTAATTCAGGGCGGCAATCAGCCCCAGCATTTT. The encoded protein is CASSLIQGGNQPQHF.

The chain combines TRBV21-1 with TRBJ2-3; TRBD1 is taken as the D call from the table, unchecked against the DNA. TRBV21-1 is listed as a pseudogene. This CDR3 comprises 18 residues. In DNA form, the CDR3 reads TGTGCCAGCAGCAAAGCTCGAAACAGGGGCCGAGGTACAGATACGCAGTATTTT. Amino acids: CASSKARNRGRGTDTQYF.

CDR3 DNA sequence: TGCGCCAGCAGTGAAGCGGGAGGGCGCACAGATACGCAGTATTTT. It codes for CASSEAGGRTDTQYF. The chain has TRBV10-2 and TRBJ2-3; 10 positions agree with TRBD2. Unmatched junction bases numbered 1, after V lost 3 bases and J lost 1 base. Per germline, CDR1 WSHSY and CDR2 SAAADI. This CDR3 has 15 residues.